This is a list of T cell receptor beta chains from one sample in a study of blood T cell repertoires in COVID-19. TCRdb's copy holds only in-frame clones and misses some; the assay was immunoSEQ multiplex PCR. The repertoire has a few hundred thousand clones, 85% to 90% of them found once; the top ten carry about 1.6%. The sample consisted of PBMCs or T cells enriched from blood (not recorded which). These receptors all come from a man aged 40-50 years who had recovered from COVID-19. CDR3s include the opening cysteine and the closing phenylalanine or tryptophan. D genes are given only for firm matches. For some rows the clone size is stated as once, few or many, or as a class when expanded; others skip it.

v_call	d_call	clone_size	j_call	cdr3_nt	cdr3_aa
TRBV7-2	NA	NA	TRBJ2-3	TGTGCCAACAGCCCACAGGGGGGGTTCACAGATACGCAGTATTTT	CANSPQGGFTDTQYF
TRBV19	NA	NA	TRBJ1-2	TGTGCCAGTAATCCAGGGTCTAACTATGGCTACACCTTC	CASNPGSNYGYTF
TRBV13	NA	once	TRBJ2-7	TGTGCCAGCAGCTTAGGCGGGGAGCAGTACTTC	CASSLGGEQYF
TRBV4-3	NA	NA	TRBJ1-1	TGCGCCAGCAGCCGACGGACTCCTCCTGAAGCTTTCTTT	CASSRRTPPEAFF
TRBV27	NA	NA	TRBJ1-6	TGTGCCAGCAGTAACACCTTATCATCTTCACCCCTCCACTTT	CASSNTLSSSPLHF
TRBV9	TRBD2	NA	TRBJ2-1	TGTGCCAGCAGTGGGACTAGCGGGGAGGCGGAGCAGTTCTTC	CASSGTSGEAEQFF
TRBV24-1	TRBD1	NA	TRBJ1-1	TGTGCCACCAGTGCTCCCTTTCACGCAGGGGGCTTTACTGAAGCTTTCTTT	CATSAPFHAGGFTEAFF
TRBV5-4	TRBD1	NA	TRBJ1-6	TGTGCCAGCAGCTTGACAGGACAGGGGGGTTCACCCCTCCACTTT	CASSLTGQGGSPLHF
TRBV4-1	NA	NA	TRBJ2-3	TGCGCCAGCAGCCAAGATCGAACGGGTTCGAATACGCAGTATTTT	CASSQDRTGSNTQYF
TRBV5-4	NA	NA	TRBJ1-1	TGTGCCAGCAAAGGTGGGGCGGTGAACACTGAAGCTTTCTTT	CASKGGAVNTEAFF
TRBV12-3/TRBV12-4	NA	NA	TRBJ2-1	TGTGCCAGCCAATACAGGTACAATGAGCAGTTCTTC	CASQYRYNEQFF
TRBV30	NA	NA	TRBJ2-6	TGTGCCTGGAGTGTGCGAGGGGCCAACGTCCTGACTTTC	CAWSVRGANVLTF
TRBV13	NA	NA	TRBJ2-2	TGTGCCAGCAGGCTTGCCTCAGGGACCGGGGAGCTGTTTTTT	CASRLASGTGELFF
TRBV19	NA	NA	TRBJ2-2	TGTGCCAGTAGTATGGCGGGCTTCGGGCCCTCCGGGGAGCTGTTTTTT	CASSMAGFGPSGELFF
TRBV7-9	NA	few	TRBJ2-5	TGTGCCAGCATCCCAGGTGGGGGGGGGACACAAGAGACCCAGTACTTC	CASIPGGGGTQETQYF
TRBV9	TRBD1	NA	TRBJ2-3	TGTGCCAGCAGCGGAGGACAGGTAACTAGCACAGATACGCAGTATTTT	CASSGGQVTSTDTQYF
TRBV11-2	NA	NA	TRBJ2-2	TGTGCCAGCAGCTTTCAGGCAGGCACCGGGGAGCTGTTTTTT	CASSFQAGTGELFF
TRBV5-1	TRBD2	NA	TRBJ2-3	TGCGCCAGCAGCTTGGAGTATGCTAGCGGGGGGGCGGACACAGATACGCAGTATTTT	CASSLEYASGGADTDTQYF
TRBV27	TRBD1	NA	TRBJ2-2	TGTGCCAGCAGTTTCCGCCTCGACAGGGTCAACACCGGGGAGCTGTTTTTT	CASSFRLDRVNTGELFF
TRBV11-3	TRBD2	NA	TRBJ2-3	TGTGCCAGCAGTCGTAGGACTAGCGAGGGCACAGATACGCAGTATTTT	CASSRRTSEGTDTQYF
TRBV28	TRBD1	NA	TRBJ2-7	TGTGCCGGCCGGGACAGGGCCAAATATAGCTCCTACGAGCAGTACTTC	CAGRDRAKYSSYEQYF
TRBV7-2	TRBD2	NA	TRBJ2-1	TGTGCCAGCAGCTTAGCAGTGTCAAGCGGGGCCTACAATGAGCAGTTCTTC	CASSLAVSSGAYNEQFF
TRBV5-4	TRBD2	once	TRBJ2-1	TGTGCCAGCAGCCTAGGGACTAGCGGGATAAATGAGCAGTTCTTC	CASSLGTSGINEQFF
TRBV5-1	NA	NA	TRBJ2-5	TGCGCCAGCAGCTGGAGTGGCCGGGGGGAGACCCAGTACTTC	CASSWSGRGETQYF
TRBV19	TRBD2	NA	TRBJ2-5	TGTGCCAGTAGGCGGGGGGCCGGGGAGACCCAGTACTTC	CASRRGAGETQYF
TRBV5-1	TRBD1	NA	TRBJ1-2	TGCGCCAGCACCCCCAGGGGGTTTTTCAACTATGGCTACACCTTC	CASTPRGFFNYGYTF
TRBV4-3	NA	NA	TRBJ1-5	TGCGCCAGCAGCCAAGGACAGGACGATATCTATAGCAATCAGCCCCAGCATTTT	CASSQGQDDIYSNQPQHF
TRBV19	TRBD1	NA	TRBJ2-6	TGTGCCAGTAGTAGGGGAATGACAGGGTCTGGGGCCAACGTCCTGACTTTC	CASSRGMTGSGANVLTF
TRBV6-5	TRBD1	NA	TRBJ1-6	TGTGCCAGCAGTTTCGACAGGGGCTACAATTCACCCCTCCACTTT	CASSFDRGYNSPLHF
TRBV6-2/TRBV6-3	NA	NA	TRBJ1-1	TGTGCCAGCAGCAAAGGCGGGGCAGGTGAAGCTTTCTTT	CASSKGGAGEAFF
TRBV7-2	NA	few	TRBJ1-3	TGTGCCAGCAGCTTATACGGGGGAAACACCATATATTTT	CASSLYGGNTIYF
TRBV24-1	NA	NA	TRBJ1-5	TGTGCCACCAGTGAGTCCGGGTGGTGGCCCCAGCATTTT	CATSESGWWPQHF
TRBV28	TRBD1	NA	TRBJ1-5	TGTGCCATACCTGGGACAGGGGGGCAGCCCCAGCATTTT	CAIPGTGGQPQHF
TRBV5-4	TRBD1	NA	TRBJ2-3	TGTGCCAGCAGCCGGACAGGGGGCGACACAGATACGCAGTATTTT	CASSRTGGDTDTQYF
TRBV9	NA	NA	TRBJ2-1	TGTGCCAGCAGCGTAGCTACACAAGGGAGATCGAGCAATGAGCAGTTCTTC	CASSVATQGRSSNEQFF
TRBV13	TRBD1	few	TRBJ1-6	TGTGCCAGCAGCGAACCACTCCGACAGGGCTCCCTATACTCACCCCTCCACTTT	CASSEPLRQGSLYSPLHF
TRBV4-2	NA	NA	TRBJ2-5	TGTGCCAGCAGCCAAAGCCGGGACTGGGACTTTCGGGAGACCCAGTACTTC	CASSQSRDWDFRETQYF
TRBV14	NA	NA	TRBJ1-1	TGTGCCAGCAGTGGACAAGCGAACACTGAAGCTTTCTTT	CASSGQANTEAFF
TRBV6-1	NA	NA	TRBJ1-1	TGTGCCAGCAGTGAATATGGCCTGAACACTGAAGCTTTCTTT	CASSEYGLNTEAFF
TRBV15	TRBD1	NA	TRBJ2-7	TGTGCCACCAGCAGAGATAAGGGACAGCAGTACGAGCAGTACTTC	CATSRDKGQQYEQYF
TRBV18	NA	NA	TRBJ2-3	TGTGCCAGCTCACCAGAGACAGGACTGGGACCCACAGATACGCAGTATTTT	CASSPETGLGPTDTQYF
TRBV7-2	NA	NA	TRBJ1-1	TGTGCCAGCAGCTCCCCCGCGCGGACTGAAGCTTTCTTT	CASSSPARTEAFF
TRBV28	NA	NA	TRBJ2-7	TGTGCCAGCGCCAGGGGACCACGCCCTTACGAGCAGTACTTC	CASARGPRPYEQYF
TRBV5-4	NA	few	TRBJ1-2	TGTGCCAGCAGCTTTAAGGATTTAGCCTATGGCTACACCTTC	CASSFKDLAYGYTF
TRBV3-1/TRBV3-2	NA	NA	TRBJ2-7	TGTGCCAGCAGCCTGTACAGGGTCGCCTACGAGCAGTACTTC	CASSLYRVAYEQYF
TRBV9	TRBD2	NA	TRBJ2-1	TGTGCCAGCAGCGTAGACGGGGGGACCTACAATGAGCAGTTCTTC	CASSVDGGTYNEQFF
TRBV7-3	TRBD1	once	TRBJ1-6	TGTGCCAGCAGCCCCTCCGGGACAGATAATTCACCCCTCCACTTT	CASSPSGTDNSPLHF
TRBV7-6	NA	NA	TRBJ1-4	TGTGCCAGCAGCTTAGGGAGGGCTAATGAAAAACTGTTTTTT	CASSLGRANEKLFF
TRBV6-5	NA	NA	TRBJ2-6	TGTGCCAGCACGTCAGGGTTTGGGGCCAACGTCCTGACTTTC	CASTSGFGANVLTF
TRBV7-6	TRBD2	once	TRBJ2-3	TGTGCCAGCAGCATTAGAAGCGGGGGGGCCCCAGATACGCAGTATTTT	CASSIRSGGAPDTQYF
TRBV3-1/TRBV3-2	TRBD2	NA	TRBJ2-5	TGTGCCAGCAGCCAAGTCGGTAGTCGGCGGGAGATCGGTCGGGAGACCCAGTACTTC	CASSQVGSRREIGRETQYF
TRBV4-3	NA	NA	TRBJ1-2	TGCGCCAGCAGCCAAGATTTGGAACAGAACTATGGCTACACCTTC	CASSQDLEQNYGYTF
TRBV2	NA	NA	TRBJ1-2	TGTGCCAGCAGGAACAATGGACAGTCCTATGGCTACACCTTC	CASRNNGQSYGYTF
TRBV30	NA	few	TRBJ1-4	TGTGCCTGGAGCACGGGTGCAACTAATGAAAAACTGTTTTTT	CAWSTGATNEKLFF
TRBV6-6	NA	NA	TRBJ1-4	TGTGCCAGCAGTTACGTTCAGGGTACTGAAAAACTGTTTTTT	CASSYVQGTEKLFF